This T cell receptor beta chain is drawn from a study of blood T cell repertoires in COVID-19. Study summary: T cells, B-cell-depleted T cells, or PBMCs supplied cDNA or gDNA.

CDR1 SGHTA and CDR2 FQGNSA come from the germline V gene. V shed 0 bases, J shed 4 bases, and the junction held 10 bases outside the gene matches. This CDR3 is built from 18 residues. How the authors handled the data: Estimation of nucleated cell counts relied on the amplification of reference gene primers. The method was immunoSEQ multiplex PCR; TCRdb's version includes in-frame clones alone and lacks a portion of them. V and J calls and clone size are as listed in that table; D and trimming were resolved from the DNA. There are 89,000 or so clones in the sample; around 92% occur only once, and less than 3.5% lies in the top ten. The Seattle site enrolled patients during active infection and followed them longitudinally.

Sequenced material: peripheral blood. This sequence joins TRBV7-2 and TRBJ2-3; 10 bases line up with TRBD2. The sequence was collected from a man in his fifties with COVID-19, enrolled during active disease. This CDR3 reads CASSLARTSGGRSDTQYF. The CDR3 bases are TGTGCCAGCAGCTTAGCGAGGACTAGCGGTGGAAGGTCAGATACGCAGTATTTT.